These T cell receptor beta chains were read from a single sample in a study of technical replicates of blood from a handful of donors. Generated by immunoSEQ multiplex PCR, the TCRdb table keeps only in-frame clones and is missing some. The table lists some 85,000 clones, about 93% of them singletons. The sample taken for sequencing was T cells isolated from PBMCs. The receptors shown here come from a human donor in good health. The CDR3 runs from the conserved cysteine through the conserved F or W. D genes are given only for firm matches. Clone size is shown for a subset of rows, as once, few, many or a class of expanded clone.

j_call | v_call | d_call | clone_size | cdr3_length | cdr3_aa | cdr3_nt
TRBJ1-5 | TRBV6-1 | . | . | 13 | CASSGQVDQPQHF | TGTGCCAGCAGTGGACAGGTGGATCAGCCCCAGCATTTT
TRBJ2-7 | TRBV7-9 | TRBD1 | . | 13 | CASSQGGTYEQYF | TGTGCCAGCAGCCAAGGGGGCACATACGAGCAGTACTTC
TRBJ2-7 | TRBV7-3 | . | . | 14 | CASSSTRDSYEQYF | TGTGCCAGCAGCTCTACCCGGGACTCCTACGAGCAGTACTTC
TRBJ2-7 | TRBV28 | TRBD2 | . | 16 | CASSEDRTSGGYEQYF | TGTGCCAGCAGTGAAGACCGGACTAGCGGGGGCTACGAGCAGTACTTC
TRBJ2-2 | TRBV6-6 | . | . | 15 | CASSYGGQQAGELFF | TGTGCCAGCAGTTACGGGGGACAACAGGCCGGGGAGCTGTTTTTT
TRBJ2-7 | TRBV7-6 | . | . | 13 | CASSLAPGAEQYF | TGTGCCAGCAGCTTAGCCCCGGGTGCCGAGCAGTACTTC
TRBJ2-7 | TRBV27 | . | . | 16 | CASSLKASDRRYEQYF | TGTGCCAGCAGTTTAAAAGCTTCTGACAGGAGGTACGAGCAGTACTTC
TRBJ2-1 | TRBV9 | . | . | 19 | CASSVVDSILVSSYNEQFF | TGTGCCAGCAGCGTAGTGGACAGCATACTAGTTAGCTCCTACAATGAGCAGTTCTTC
TRBJ2-2 | TRBV19 | TRBD2 | . | 17 | CASSITLGLALPGELFF | TGTGCCAGTAGTATCACACTGGGACTAGCGCTCCCCGGGGAGCTGTTTTTT
TRBJ2-7 | TRBV7-2 | . | once | 14 | CASSFRGGHSEQYF | TGTGCCAGCAGCTTCAGGGGAGGGCACAGCGAGCAGTACTTC
TRBJ1-1 | TRBV6-5 | . | . | 15 | CASSYSSQAWTEAFF | TGTGCCAGCAGTTACTCCTCGCAGGCGTGGACTGAAGCTTTCTTT
TRBJ2-7 | TRBV27 | . | . | 12 | CASSSVGGEQYF | TGTGCCAGCAGTTCAGTAGGAGGAGAGCAGTACTTC
TRBJ2-7 | TRBV9 | . | . | 13 | CASSPNPTYEQYF | TGTGCCAGCAGCCCTAACCCTACCTACGAGCAGTACTTC
TRBJ2-7 | TRBV6-5 | . | . | 13 | CASSVTEDYEQYF | TGTGCCAGCAGCGTGACTGAGGACTACGAGCAGTACTTC
TRBJ2-5 | TRBV19 | . | . | 15 | CASSIVGSTQETQYF | TGTGCCAGTAGTATTGTGGGCAGCACTCAAGAGACCCAGTACTTC
TRBJ1-1 | TRBV25-1 | . | . | 14 | CASSEFPGNTEAFF | TGTGCCAGCAGTGAATTCCCAGGGAACACTGAAGCTTTCTTT
TRBJ2-1 | TRBV27 | TRBD2 | few | 13 | CASTGLAANEQFF | TGTGCCAGCACGGGACTAGCCGCCAATGAGCAGTTCTTC
TRBJ2-3 | TRBV4-3 | TRBD2 | once | 18 | CASSQDYWTSGSTDTQYF | TGCGCCAGCAGCCAAGATTACTGGACTAGCGGGTCTACAGATACGCAGTATTTT
TRBJ1-1 | TRBV28 | TRBD1 | . | 14 | CASSLGQWNTEAFF | TGTGCCAGCAGTTTGGGACAGTGGAACACTGAAGCTTTCTTT
TRBJ1-2 | TRBV5-5 | TRBD1 | . | 16 | CASSLDRGQFNYGYTF | TGTGCCAGCAGCTTGGATCGGGGACAGTTTAACTATGGCTACACCTTC
TRBJ2-7 | TRBV30 | . | . | 13 | CAWRQDSYYEQYF | TGTGCCTGGAGGCAAGACAGTTACTACGAGCAGTACTTC
TRBJ2-3 | TRBV6-5 | TRBD2 | . | 14 | CASSLGLAGDTQYF | TGTGCCAGCAGTCTAGGACTAGCGGGAGATACGCAGTATTTT
TRBJ1-1 | TRBV27 | . | . | 13 | CASSFSPGTEAFF | TGTGCCAGCAGTTTTTCTCCCGGGACTGAAGCTTTCTTT
TRBJ2-7 | TRBV19 | . | few | 13 | CASSNAGAYEQYF | TGTGCCAGTAGTAACGCGGGGGCGTACGAGCAGTACTTC
TRBJ2-5 | TRBV5-1 | . | . | 14 | CASSSWGLGETQYF | TGCGCCAGCAGCTCCTGGGGGCTCGGAGAGACCCAGTACTTC
TRBJ2-3 | TRBV9 | TRBD1 | . | 16 | CASSVYRTGGTDTQYF | TGTGCCAGCAGCGTATATAGGACAGGGGGCACAGATACGCAGTATTTT
TRBJ1-1 | TRBV18 | TRBD1 | . | 17 | CASSPPNTRQGNTEAFF | TGTGCCAGCTCACCACCGAACACTAGACAGGGGAACACTGAAGCTTTCTTT
TRBJ2-7 | TRBV19 | TRBD1 | . | 15 | CASSIAGQGAYEQYF | TGTGCCAGTAGTATCGCGGGACAGGGGGCATACGAGCAGTACTTC
TRBJ1-2 | TRBV7-9 | . | . | 15 | CASSRTSMSGPGYTF | TGTGCCAGCAGCCGCACAAGTATGTCAGGGCCTGGCTACACCTTC
TRBJ1-1 | TRBV7-3 | TRBD1 | . | 13 | CASSPDRDREAFF | TGTGCCAGCAGCCCAGACCGGGACAGAGAAGCTTTCTTT
TRBJ1-5 | TRBV12-1 | . | . | 17 | CASSLLTGDYSNQPQHF | TGTGCCAGCAGCTTACTTACTGGCGACTATAGCAATCAGCCCCAGCATTTT
TRBJ1-1 | TRBV7-9 | . | . | 14 | CASSNRGVGTEAFF | TGTGCCAGCAGCAATCGGGGGGTTGGCACTGAAGCTTTCTTT
TRBJ2-7 | TRBV2 | . | once | 14 | CASRGAPKSYEQYF | TGTGCCAGCAGGGGGGCTCCTAAGTCCTACGAGCAGTACTTC
TRBJ2-3 | TRBV27 | TRBD2 | once | 17 | CASSLVNSGLEQDTQYF | TGTGCCAGCAGTTTAGTTAATTCAGGACTAGAACAGGATACGCAGTATTTT